In this sample, the clone carrying this T cell receptor beta chain turned up a few times. Germline V gene sequence: CDR1 SNHLY, CDR2 FYNNEI. The CDR3 is 12 residues long. V lost 6 bases to trimming and J lost 9 bases, with 12 bases between them. This specimen comes from a study of identical twins. TCRdb re-called the 5' RACE reads with MiXCR, one entry per CDR3 protein. The table has more than 400,000 distinct CDR3 sequences, over 12% seen once. These data also formed part of another study, on yellow fever vaccine responses in identical twins.

The chain employs TRBV2 and TRBJ2-1; the D gene could be TRBD1 or TRBD2 (7 bases each). The sequencing sample was made of CD4+ T cells sorted from blood. The sequence derives from a woman between 18 and 29 years old in good health. In DNA, the CDR3 is TGTGCCAGCAGGGGAGGGGACAGTGAGCAGTTCTTC. Its protein is CASRGGDSEQFF.